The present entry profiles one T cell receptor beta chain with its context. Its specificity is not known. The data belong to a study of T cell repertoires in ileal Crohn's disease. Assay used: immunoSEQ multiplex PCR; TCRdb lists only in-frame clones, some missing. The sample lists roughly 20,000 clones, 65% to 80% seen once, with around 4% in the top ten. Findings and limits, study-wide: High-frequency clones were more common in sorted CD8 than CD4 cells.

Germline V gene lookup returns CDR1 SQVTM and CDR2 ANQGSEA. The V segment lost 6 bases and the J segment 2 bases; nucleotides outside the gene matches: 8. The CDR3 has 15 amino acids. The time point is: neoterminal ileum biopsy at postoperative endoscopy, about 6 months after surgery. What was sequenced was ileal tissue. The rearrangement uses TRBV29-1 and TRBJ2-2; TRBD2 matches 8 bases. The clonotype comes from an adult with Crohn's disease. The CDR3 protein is CSVSAGGVNTGELFF. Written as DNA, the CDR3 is TGCAGCGTCTCCGCCGGGGGGGTTAACACCGGGGAGCTGTTTTTT.